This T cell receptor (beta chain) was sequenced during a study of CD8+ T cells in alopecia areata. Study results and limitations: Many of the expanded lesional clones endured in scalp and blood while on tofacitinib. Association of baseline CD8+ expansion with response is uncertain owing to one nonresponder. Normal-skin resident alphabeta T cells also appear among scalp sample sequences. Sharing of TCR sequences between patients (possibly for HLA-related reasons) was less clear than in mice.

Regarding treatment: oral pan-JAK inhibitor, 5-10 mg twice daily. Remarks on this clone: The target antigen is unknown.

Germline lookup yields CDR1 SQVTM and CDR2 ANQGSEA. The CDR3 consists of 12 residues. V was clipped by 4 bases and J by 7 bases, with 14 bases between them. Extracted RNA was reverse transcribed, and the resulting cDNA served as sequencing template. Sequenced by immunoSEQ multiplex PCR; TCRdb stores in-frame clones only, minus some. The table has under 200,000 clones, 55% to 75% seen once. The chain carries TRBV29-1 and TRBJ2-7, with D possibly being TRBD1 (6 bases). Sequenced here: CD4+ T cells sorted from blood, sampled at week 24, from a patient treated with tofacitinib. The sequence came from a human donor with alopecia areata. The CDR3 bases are TGCAGCGTTGGGGAACAGGGAAAGGAGCAGTACTTC. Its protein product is CSVGEQGKEQYF.